The table lists the clone carrying this T cell receptor beta chain with a few counts. Its antigen is still unknown. Researchers ran the PCR with 60 Vbeta and 13 Jbeta primers. The repertoire was sequenced with immunoSEQ multiplex PCR; TCRdb's copy has only in-frame clones and lacks some. The table includes 250,000 to 300,000 clones, roughly 86% detected once. The record originates from a study of cytomegalovirus exposure and HLA in healthy donors. Background on the study: Previous work identified some 120 million unique TCR beta sequences from approximately 190 million T cells.

Overall study findings and caveats: Among TCR beta chains, those listed as cytomegalovirus-associated numbered over 150. Most CMV-associated TCR beta chains were later found to appear HLA-restricted.

V lost 7 bases, J lost 4 bases, and 16 bases lay in between. The germline gives CDR1 ENHRY, CDR2 SYGVKD. The CDR3 has 14 amino acids. The sequence was obtained from a woman in her thirties or forties in good health and CMV-seropositive. J is TRBJ1-1 and V is TRBV10-3; no definite D call. The sequencing input was PBMCs. CDR3 sequence: CAITEEGGITEAFF. CDR3 nucleotide sequence: TGTGCCATCACCGAGGAGGGAGGGATCACTGAAGCTTTCTTT.